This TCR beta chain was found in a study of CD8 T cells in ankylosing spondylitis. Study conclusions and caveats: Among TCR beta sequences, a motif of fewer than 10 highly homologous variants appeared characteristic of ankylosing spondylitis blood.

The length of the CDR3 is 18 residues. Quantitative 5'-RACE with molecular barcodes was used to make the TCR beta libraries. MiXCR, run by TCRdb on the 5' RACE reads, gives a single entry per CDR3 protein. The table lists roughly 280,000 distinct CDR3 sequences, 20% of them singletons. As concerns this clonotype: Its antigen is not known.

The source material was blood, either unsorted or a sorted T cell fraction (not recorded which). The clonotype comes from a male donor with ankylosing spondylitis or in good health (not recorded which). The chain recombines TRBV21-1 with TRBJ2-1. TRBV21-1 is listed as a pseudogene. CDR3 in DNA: TGTGCCAGCAGCCTTCAGGCCAGTAGCCAGGAGGCCTACAATGAGCAGTTCTTC. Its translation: CASSLQASSQEAYNEQFF.